One sample yielded the 26 T cell receptor beta chains listed below, sequenced in a study of CD8 T cells in Susac syndrome. After extraction with the RNeasy kit, 0.5 to 1 ug of the RNA was reverse transcribed using random hexamers. A single record per CDR3 protein comes from TCRdb applying MiXCR to the immunoSEQ multiplex PCR reads. Of some 300,000 distinct CDR3 sequences listed, over 75% are singletons. Sequenced input: CD8+ T cells from PBMCs. The receptors originated from a human donor with multiple sclerosis.

The chain combines TRBV9 with TRBJ1-3; no firm D call. The CDR3 runs to 15 residues. Per germline, CDR1 SGDLS and CDR2 YYNGEE. V was clipped by 0 bases and J by 4 bases, with 11 bases between them. The DNA for the CDR3 is TGTGCCAGCAGCGTAGGTGTCTCGGGCGGAAACACCATATATTTT. Its translation: CASSVGVSGGNTIYF.

This chain connects TRBV28 to TRBJ2-1, with D possibly being TRBD2 (6 bases). Germline CDR1 and CDR2: MDHEN and SYDVKM. Between the trimmed V and J ends, which lost 2 bases and 10 bases, there was a span of 21 bases. The CDR3 totals 16 residues. The CDR3 DNA sequence: TGTGCCAGCAGTTTAGACCCGGGATTCCCCCGGGGGGAGCAGTTCTTC. Amino acid sequence: CASSLDPGFPRGEQFF. Full variable domain (remainder filled in from reference TRBV28 and TRBJ2-1): DVKVTQSSRYLVKRTGEKVFLECVQDMDHENMFWYRQDPGLGLRLIYFSYDVKMKEKGDIPEGYSVSREKKERFSLILESASTNQTSMYLCASSLDPGFPRGEQFFGPGTRLTVL.

The chain recombines TRBV13 with TRBJ1-1; 9 nucleotides align to TRBD1. The CDR3 has 15 residues. With 1 base clipped from V and 6 bases from J, the junction kept 6 bases outside the gene matches. Germline values: CDR1 PRHDT, CDR2 FYEKMQ (reference sequence). The DNA for the CDR3 is TGTGCCAGCAGCTTAGACGGGACAGGGTATCCTGAAGCTTTCTTT. This codes for CASSLDGTGYPEAFF.

The chain carries TRBV21-1 and TRBJ2-1; the table's D gene call, TRBD2, was not cross checked with the DNA. TRBV21-1 is a listed pseudogene. CDR3 length equals 17 residues. The CDR3 coding sequence is TGTGCCAGCAGCACCCGACTAGCGGGAGGGCGGGTGGATGAGCAGTTCTTC. Translated, it gives CASSTRLAGGRVDEQFF.

This chain joins TRBV25-1 and TRBJ2-1, with TRBD1 matching over 11 bases. The CDR3 is made up of 16 amino acids. V trimming: 1 base; J trimming: 2 bases; junction bases outside the gene matches: 1. In germline, CDR1 is MGHDK, CDR2 SYGVNS. The CDR3, as DNA: TGTGCCAGCAGTGAATGGGGACAGGGGGCCTACAATGAGCAGTTCTTC. The encoded protein is CASSEWGQGAYNEQFF.

The genes are TRBV7-9 and TRBJ1-2; D not certain. This CDR3 spans 15 amino acids. Trimming pared 4 bases from V and 0 bases from J, leaving 12 bases between. Germline V gene data show CDR1 as SEHNR and CDR2 as FQNEAQ (reference sequence). CDR3 amino acids: CASSYDSLSNYGYTF. CDR3 in DNA: TGTGCCAGCAGCTATGACTCGTTGTCTAACTATGGCTACACCTTC.

The V and J genes are TRBV10-2 and TRBJ1-5; D uncertain. V was pared by 2 bases and J by 4 bases, with 12 bases between. This CDR3 comprises 15 residues. CDR1 is WSHSY, CDR2 SAAADI, per germline. The CDR3 sequence: CASSEEGMANQPQHF. The CDR3 DNA follows: TGCGCCAGCAGTGAGGAAGGGATGGCGAATCAGCCCCAGCATTTT.

This sequence joins TRBV20-1 and TRBJ2-2; no firm D call. The CDR3 covers 16 residues. CDR1 is DFQATT, CDR2 SNEGSKA, per germline (reference sequence). V gave up 1 base and J gave up 1 base, with 13 bases separating them. CDR3 region: CSARGMETLNTGELFF. The CDR3, as DNA: TGCAGTGCTAGAGGGATGGAGACATTGAACACCGGGGAGCTGTTTTTT.

Only a few counts were recorded for this clonotype. V usage is TRBV4-3 and J usage is TRBJ2-1; D might be TRBD2 (5 bases). Germline-derived CDR1 and CDR2 are LGHNA and YSLEER. Trimming pared 0 bases from V and 2 bases from J, leaving 14 bases between. This CDR3 has 17 amino acids. Here the CDR3 reads CASSQDGSSATYNEQFF. CDR3 sequence (DNA): TGCGCCAGCAGCCAAGATGGGAGCAGCGCTACCTACAATGAGCAGTTCTTC.

This sequence joins TRBV28 and TRBJ1-5; TRBD1 might be the D (6 bases). V was shortened by 2 bases and J by 5 bases, with 16 bases between the two germline ends. Germline CDR1 and CDR2: MDHEN and SYDVKM. This CDR3 has 16 amino acids. CDR3 DNA: TGTGCCAGCAGTTTAGACACAGGGTCCGCACATCAGCCCCAGCATTTT. Protein sequence: CASSLDTGSAHQPQHF.

V and J are TRBV6-5 and TRBJ2-5; 10 positions agree with TRBD2. This CDR3 has 17 amino acids. The V and J ends lost 4 bases and 2 bases, in that order; junction bases with no gene match: 10. Germline-derived CDR1 and CDR2 are MNHEY and SVGAGI. The CDR3 region is CASSLLPGLATQETQYF. The CDR3 coding sequence is TGTGCCAGCAGTTTGCTCCCGGGACTAGCGACTCAAGAGACCCAGTACTTC.

This clonotype has more than one count but fewer than ten. The chain carries TRBV6-1 and TRBJ1-5, with D possibly being TRBD1 (5 bases). This CDR3 has 12 amino acids. Germline V gene data show CDR1 as MNHNS and CDR2 as SASEGT. With 3 bases removed from V and 11 bases from J, the gap between germline ends came to 11 bases. CDR3 bases: TGTGCCAGCAGTGAGCTGGGGGATTCCCAGCATTTT. Its protein product is CASSELGDSQHF.

The chain is built from TRBV15 and TRBJ2-5; 8 bases fit TRBD1. Trimming cost V 6 bases and J 2 bases; bases outside gene matches: 8. Germline CDR1 reads LNHNV; CDR2 reads YYDKDF (reference sequence). This CDR3 is built from 15 residues. The CDR3 here is CATSSTDRAQETQYF. CDR3 bases: TGTGCCACCAGTTCGACGGACAGGGCACAAGAGACCCAGTACTTC.

This clonotype appeared a few times. The chain combines TRBV4-3 with TRBJ1-1, with a weak D call TRBD1 (6 bases). The ends were cut back, 4 bases at V and 1 base at J, with 13 bases in the middle. The CDR3 spans 15 residues. The germline V gene encodes CDR1 LGHNA and CDR2 YSLEER. CDR3 sequence (DNA): TGCGCCAGCAGCCCAAGCCCAGGGGCGAACACTGAAGCTTTCTTT. This translates into CASSPSPGANTEAFF.

This clonotype was picked up a small number of times. The gene calls are TRBV7-9 and TRBJ1-2; no firm D call. V was pared by 6 bases and J by 7 bases, with 21 bases between. The CDR3 is 15 amino acids. Germline loops: CDR1 SEHNR, CDR2 FQNEAQ (reference sequence). The CDR3 here is CASSLPDGPLGGYTF. The CDR3 nucleotides are TGTGCCAGCAGTTTACCTGACGGGCCTTTGGGTGGCTACACCTTC.

V is TRBV7-9 and J is TRBJ2-7; a possible D gene is TRBD2 (7 bases). The CDR3 consists of 15 residues. The ends were cut back, 4 bases at V and 2 bases at J, with 15 bases in the middle. Germline values: CDR1 SEHNR, CDR2 FQNEAQ (reference sequence). CDR3 DNA sequence: TGTGCCAGCAGCTCCTTAGGGGGGAGGGCCTACGAGCAGTACTTC. Its protein product is CASSSLGGRAYEQYF.

This rearrangement joins TRBV6-5 to TRBJ2-6; weak D call: TRBD1 (6 bases). The CDR3 loop spans 15 amino acids. In germline, CDR1 is MNHEY, CDR2 SVGAGI. V lost 5 bases to trimming and J lost 7 bases, with 15 bases between them. The CDR3 protein is CASSGGIQGANVLTF. The CDR3 DNA is TGTGCCAGCAGTGGGGGCATACAGGGTGCCAACGTCCTGACTTTC.

This rearrangement joins TRBV30 to TRBJ2-2; 8 nucleotides line up with TRBD1. Germline CDR1 GTSNPN, CDR2 SVGIG (reference sequence). The J segment lost 3 bases and the V segment lost 8 bases, leaving 2 bases of the junction unmatched. CDR3 length equals 12 residues. In DNA form, the CDR3 reads TGTGCCCAGGACAGGGACACCGGGGAGCTGTTTTTT. This codes for CAQDRDTGELFF.

This clonotype is a singleton in its sample. V and J are TRBV28 and TRBJ2-7; 10 bases line up with TRBD2. The CDR3 has 15 amino acids. Germline lookup yields CDR1 MDHEN and CDR2 SYDVKM. With V trimmed by 5 bases and J by 3 bases, 7 bases remained unmatched. In nucleotides, the CDR3 is TGTGCCAGCAGTCTTCTAGCGGGAGTTTTCTACGAGCAGTACTTC. It is translated as CASSLLAGVFYEQYF. The full variable domain, in which reference TRBV28 and TRBJ2-7 provide the parts outside the CDR3, is DVKVTQSSRYLVKRTGEKVFLECVQDMDHENMFWYRQDPGLGLRLIYFSYDVKMKEKGDIPEGYSVSREKKERFSLILESASTNQTSMYLCASSLLAGVFYEQYFGPGTRLTVT.

This sequence joins TRBV20-1 and TRBJ2-7; D gene ambiguous. Germline V lookup: CDR1 DFQATT, CDR2 SNEGSKA (reference sequence). The CDR3 sequence is 14 residues long. V lost 3 bases and J 0 bases, leaving 12 bases between the germline ends. The CDR3 nucleotides read TGCAGTGCTAGGGCGCCCGATAGCTCCTACGAGCAGTACTTC. This sequence encodes CSARAPDSSYEQYF.

This clonotype has just a few counts. The rearrangement uses TRBV6-5 and TRBJ1-2; no clear D gene. The CDR3 is 14 residues long. From germline, CDR1 is MNHEY and CDR2 SVGAGI. V gave up 5 bases and J gave up 0 bases, with 10 bases separating them. In DNA form, the CDR3 reads TGTGCCAGCAGTCTATCCACAGCTAACTATGGCTACACCTTC. Translation gives CASSLSTANYGYTF.

This chain uses TRBV30 with TRBJ1-2; D possibly corresponds to TRBD1 (6 bases). Germline lookup yields CDR1 GTSNPN and CDR2 SVGIG (reference sequence). CDR3 length: 13 residues. Trimming stripped 8 bases from V and 0 bases from J, with 13 bases between. The CDR3 bases are TGTGCCGGGGAAACAGGGACTAACTATGGCTACACCTTC. It translates to CAGETGTNYGYTF.

This clonotype was seen ten or more times. The V call is TRBV7-9, the J call TRBJ2-1; D may be TRBD1 or TRBD2 (5 bases each). V dropped 3 bases and J dropped 8 bases, with 5 bases sitting between them. Germline assignment: CDR1 SEHNR and CDR2 FQNEAQ (reference sequence). The CDR3 runs 11 residues. The CDR3 loop is CASSLGDEQFF. In DNA, the CDR3 is TGTGCCAGCAGCTTGGGGGATGAGCAGTTCTTC.

The rearrangement links TRBV11-2 to TRBJ1-5; 8 bases are shared with TRBD1. V dropped 3 bases and J dropped 4; count of bases not matched to a gene: 5. Germline lookup yields CDR1 SGHAT and CDR2 FQNNGV. The CDR3 totals 15 residues. This CDR3 is CASSFGQGLNQPQHF. CDR3 DNA sequence: TGTGCCAGCAGCTTCGGACAGGGTCTAAATCAGCCCCAGCATTTT.

The V and J genes are TRBV12-3 or TRBV12-4 and TRBJ2-2; D unclear. The CDR3 totals 16 residues. Trimming removed 1 base from V and 6 bases from J, with 15 bases in between. CDR3 bases: TGTGCCAGCAGTTTAGGGTCCTTGTTGGCCGCCGGGGAGCTGTTTTTT. Its protein is CASSLGSLLAAGELFF.

This rearrangement joins TRBV28 to TRBJ2-3, with D perhaps TRBD1 or TRBD2 (5 bases each). The germline V gene has CDR1 MDHEN and CDR2 SYDVKM. Trimming took 6 bases from V and 2 from J, leaving 12 bases between them. CDR3 length: 14 amino acids. The CDR3 bases are TGTGCCAGCAGCCGTCCCGGGGCCACAGATACGCAGTATTTT. Protein: CASSRPGATDTQYF.